The next 30 T cell receptor beta chains were all read from a single sample in a study of hypomethylating agent response in myelodysplastic syndrome. Produced via immunoSEQ multiplex PCR; TCRdb's table is partial and in-frame only. This table has some 5,900 clones, around 90% appearing once. Sequencing was performed on bone marrow, taken before or after starting hypomethylating agent treatment for myelodysplastic syndrome (not recorded which). The receptors originated from a human donor with myelodysplastic syndrome.

V usage is TRBV19 and J usage is TRBJ1-5; TRBD1 matches 10 bases. V dropped 3 bases and J dropped 4; count of bases not matched to a gene: 3. The CDR3 has 15 amino acids. Germline CDR1 and CDR2: LNHDA and SQIVND (reference sequence). CDR3 region: CASSMVGQGNQPQHF. The CDR3 DNA is TGTGCCAGTAGTATGGTGGGACAGGGGAATCAGCCCCAGCATTTT.

CDR3: CASSLVGADTDTQYF. The DNA of the CDR3 is TGCGCCAGCAGCTTGGTAGGGGCCGACACAGATACGCAGTATTTT. The rearrangement links TRBV5-1 to TRBJ2-3, with a weak D call TRBD1 (5 bases). The CDR3 consists of 15 residues. The V gene's germline CDR1 is SGHRS and CDR2 YFSETQ. Trimming removed 0 bases from V and 2 bases from J, with 10 bases in between.

The chain uses TRBV9 and TRBJ1-2; TRBD1 might be the D (5 bases). The V end was cut by 2 bases, the J end by 7 bases, with 15 bases between. In germline, CDR1 is SGDLS, CDR2 YYNGEE. The CDR3 length is 14 residues. The CDR3 region has the DNA TGTGCCAGCAGCGTCGTCCAGGGTTGGGGTGGCTACACCTTC. This sequence encodes CASSVVQGWGGYTF.

In nucleotides, the CDR3 is TGTGCCAGCAGCGTTGAGGGGAGGGATTCACCCCTCCACTTT. Translating gives CASSVEGRDSPLHF. The chain links TRBV9 to TRBJ1-6; perhaps TRBD1 as D (5 bases). From germline, CDR1 is SGDLS and CDR2 YYNGEE. The ends were cut back, 2 bases at V and 8 bases at J, with 11 bases in the middle. The CDR3 covers 14 residues. The entire variable domain, with the rest obtained from reference TRBV9 and TRBJ1-6, is as follows: DSGVTQTPKHLITATGQRVTLRCSPRSGDLSVYWYQQSLDQGLQFLIQYYNGEERAKGNILERFSAQQFPDLHSELNLSSLELGDSALYFCASSVEGRDSPLHFGNGTRLTVT.

This clone showed up just a few times. The chain is built from TRBV7-2 and TRBJ1-1; TRBD1 is a possible D gene (5 bases). Trimming cost V 3 bases and J 0 bases, with 8 bases left between them. The length of the CDR3 is 14 residues. CDR1 SGHTA and CDR2 FQGNSA come from the germline V gene. The CDR3 is CASSLTVMNTEAFF. The CDR3 DNA reads as TGTGCCAGCAGCTTGACAGTGATGAACACTGAAGCTTTCTTT.

This chain connects TRBV6-5 to TRBJ1-4, with a possible D match to TRBD1 (6 bases). V was cut by 0 bases and J by 2 bases, with 7 bases left in between. Per germline, CDR1 MNHEY and CDR2 SVGAGI. The CDR3 is made up of 15 amino acids. CDR3 bases: TGTGCCAGCAGTTACTCGCAGGGGACTAATGAAAAACTGTTTTTT. This encodes CASSYSQGTNEKLFF.

This clone showed up just a few times. The CDR3 ends on some other residue instead of the conserved phenylalanine or tryptophan, so this is likely a read error. Because the CDR3's place on the DNA is in doubt, the DNA is left out and the CDR3 is given as listed by TCRdb. This chain connects TRBV15 to TRBJ2-7; TRBD2 is the table's D call, not checked against the DNA. Counting both end residues, the CDR3 totals 12 amino acids. Germline CDR1 reads LNHNV; CDR2 reads YYDKDF (reference sequence). CDR3 amino acids: CATSRDRGTRTI.

This rearrangement joins TRBV5-1 to TRBJ2-4; perhaps TRBD2 as D (6 bases). Trimming left V 5 bases short and J 5 bases short, with 17 bases between. There are 15 residues in the CDR3. The germline V gene encodes CDR1 SGHRS and CDR2 YFSETQ. The CDR3, as DNA: TGCGCCAGCAGTCGGGACGGAGGGTGGGAAAACATTCAGTACTTC. Protein: CASSRDGGWENIQYF.

V and J are TRBV5-4 and TRBJ1-3, with D uncertain. Germline V gene sequence: CDR1 SGHNT, CDR2 YYREEE (reference sequence). The V and J ends lost 0 bases and 5 bases respectively, with 6 bases between them. The CDR3 is 13 residues long. This chain's CDR3 is CASSLESRNTIYF. For the CDR3, the DNA is TGTGCCAGCAGCTTGGAGAGCCGAAACACCATATATTTT.

V is TRBV10-1 and J is TRBJ2-5; D remains unclear. Trimming took 3 bases from V and 2 from J, leaving 10 bases between them. The CDR3 consists of 14 residues. CDR1 WNHNN and CDR2 SYGVQD come from the germline V gene (reference sequence). The CDR3 loop reads CASSDSRAQETQYF. The CDR3 DNA reads TGCGCCAGCAGTGACTCCCGAGCGCAAGAGACCCAGTACTTC.

This chain connects TRBV10-3 to TRBJ1-2, with 8 bases lining up with TRBD1. J lost 5 bases, V lost 7 bases, and 6 bases had no gene match. The germline gives CDR1 ENHRY, CDR2 SYGVKD. There are 13 residues in the CDR3. CDR3 protein: CAITAGQAYGYTF. The CDR3 nucleotides read TGTGCCATCACCGCGGGACAGGCTTATGGCTACACCTTC.

This chain uses TRBV10-3 with TRBJ1-1; D not certain. The CDR3 has 13 residues. V was pared by 7 bases and J by 1 base, with 10 bases between. CDR1 is ENHRY, CDR2 SYGVKD, per germline. The chain's CDR3 is CAITDDKNTEAFF. CDR3 in DNA: TGTGCCATCACCGACGATAAGAACACTGAAGCTTTCTTT.

This sequence joins TRBV7-2 and TRBJ2-7; 8 positions agree with TRBD2. V was pared by 1 base and J by 10 bases, with 6 bases of the junction left unmatched. In germline, CDR1 is SGHTA, CDR2 FQGNSA. The CDR3 runs 13 residues. The CDR3, as DNA: TGTGCCAGCAGCTTAGACGGCGGGGGGTTTCAGTACTTC. Translating gives CASSLDGGGFQYF.

CDR3 amino acids: CASKVGNRAVGKQYV. The CDR3 DNA reads as TGTGCCAGCAAGGTCGGGAACAGGGCTGTCGGAAAGCAGTACGTC. V usage is TRBV9 and J usage is TRBJ2-7; a possible D gene is TRBD1 (6 bases). CDR3 length: 15 amino acids. V was pared by 6 bases and J by 8 bases, with 24 bases between. Germline V gene data show CDR1 as SGDLS and CDR2 as YYNGEE.

This rearrangement joins TRBV6-1 to TRBJ1-5; weak D call: TRBD1 (6 bases). CDR1 is MNHNS, CDR2 SASEGT, per germline. The CDR3 is made up of 17 amino acids. With 0 bases removed from V and 0 bases from J, the gap between germline ends came to 12 bases. The CDR3 sequence is CASSEARTGNSNQPQHF. For the CDR3, the DNA is TGTGCCAGCAGTGAAGCCCGAACAGGGAATAGCAATCAGCCCCAGCATTTT.

The rearrangement uses TRBV9 and TRBJ1-2; a possible D gene is TRBD1 (5 bases). Trimming stripped 8 bases from V and 2 bases from J, with 16 bases between. Germline loops: CDR1 SGDLS, CDR2 YYNGEE. CDR3 length: 14 amino acids. CDR3 in amino acids: CASIRGPSNYGYTF. For the CDR3, the DNA is TGTGCCAGTATTAGGGGACCATCGAACTATGGCTACACCTTC. Filled out from reference TRBV9 and TRBJ1-2, the complete variable domain reads DSGVTQTPKHLITATGQRVTLRCSPRSGDLSVYWYQQSLDQGLQFLIQYYNGEERAKGNILERFSAQQFPDLHSELNLSSLELGDSALYFCASIRGPSNYGYTFGSGTRLTVV.

The chain has TRBV5-4 and TRBJ2-3; the match to TRBD1 covers 7 bases. The CDR3 is 15 amino acids. Germline CDR1 SGHNT, CDR2 YYREEE (reference sequence). After removal of 5 bases from V and 2 bases from J, the junction contained 8 bases not matched to a gene. The CDR3 DNA sequence: TGTGCCAGCAGTGGGTCGGGACAGCTCACAGATACGCAGTATTTT. Translated: CASSGSGQLTDTQYF.

This clone has only one observation. The rearrangement links TRBV6-1 to TRBJ2-6; D call uncertain. Trimming left V 2 bases short and J 9 bases short, with 2 bases between. Germline V lookup: CDR1 MNHNS, CDR2 SASEGT. CDR3 size: 11 residues. The CDR3 region is CASSESNVLTF. CDR3 DNA: TGTGCCAGCAGTGAAAGCAACGTCCTGACTTTC.

This clone was picked up one time. This rearrangement joins TRBV5-1 to TRBJ1-2, with 7 bases lining up with TRBD1. The CDR3 is made up of 14 amino acids. Looked up from germline, CDR1 is SGHRS and CDR2 is YFSETQ. Losses at the gene ends were 2 bases for V and 7 bases for J; bases not matched to a gene: 8. The CDR3 sequence is CASSFGDSNFGYTF. The CDR3 coding sequence is TGCGCCAGCAGCTTTGGGGACAGCAATTTTGGCTACACCTTC.

This clone has a single count. The chain uses TRBV6-5 and TRBJ1-1; the D is unclear. CDR1 MNHEY and CDR2 SVGAGI come from the germline V gene. This CDR3 is built from 13 residues. V lost 8 bases and J 3 bases, leaving 13 bases between the germline ends. The CDR3 sequence: CASLPGRHTEAFF. The CDR3 coding sequence is TGTGCCAGCTTGCCCGGCAGACACACTGAAGCTTTCTTT.

V gene TRBV6-5 combines with J gene TRBJ2-7; 7 bases agree with TRBD1. Germline V CDR1 and CDR2: MNHEY, SVGAGI. V gave up 8 bases and J gave up 6 bases; unmatched junction bases: 7. The CDR3 extends over 12 amino acids. The DNA of the CDR3 is TGTGCCAGCGGAGATGACAGGGTCGAGCAGTACTTC. It codes for CASGDDRVEQYF.

Note on this clone: Other DNA sequences in this specimen translate into the identical CDR3. This chain uses TRBV2 with TRBJ2-5, with D hard to call. Trimming stripped 8 bases from V and 2 bases from J, with 15 bases between. The CDR3 contains 14 residues. Germline lookup yields CDR1 SNHLY and CDR2 FYNNEI. DNA for the CDR3: TGTGCCAGCGATGGACGGCTACCGCAAGAGACCCAGTACTTC. It specifies CASDGRLPQETQYF.

This clone was picked up one time. The chain combines TRBV6-4 with TRBJ2-3; D call uncertain. The CDR3 totals 13 residues. Germline V gene data show CDR1 as MRHNA and CDR2 as SNTAGT. Trimming took off 0 bases at V and 5 bases at J, with 6 bases between the two ends. CDR3 DNA sequence: TGTGCCAGCAGTGACTCGTCTGTAGATACGCAGTATTTT. Translated: CASSDSSVDTQYF.

The V gene is TRBV30, the J gene TRBJ2-5, with 15 bases fitting TRBD2. Germline V gene lookup returns CDR1 GTSNPN and CDR2 SVGIG (reference sequence). V was clipped by 4 bases and J by 7 bases; unmatched bases: 13. CDR3 size: 17 residues. CDR3 DNA sequence: TGTGCCTGGACTCAAGGACTAGCGGGGGGGCCGGTATCGACCCAGTACTTC. Amino acids: CAWTQGLAGGPVSTQYF. Supplemented by reference TRBV30 and TRBJ2-5, the full variable domain reads SQTIHQWPATLVQPVGSPLSLECTVEGTSNPNLYWYRQAAGRGLQLLFYSVGIGQISSEVPQNLSASRPQDRQFILSSKKLLLSDSGFYLCAWTQGLAGGPVSTQYFGPGTRLLVL.

The V and J genes are TRBV5-6 and TRBJ2-1; tentative D call: TRBD1 (5 bases). Deletions cut 2 bases from V and 3 bases from J, with 18 bases between. The CDR3 totals 17 residues. Germline loops: CDR1 SGHDT, CDR2 YYEEEE. The CDR3 DNA is TGTGCCAGCAGCTTTACTCGTCTTGGACACTTCTACAATGAGCAGTTCTTC. The encoded protein is CASSFTRLGHFYNEQFF.

As for this clone: Its ends do not fully match the called genes, so a read error is possible. The V and J genes are TRBV10-3 and TRBJ1-1, with no clear D. This CDR3 has 13 residues. Germline lookup yields CDR1 ENHRY and CDR2 SYGVKD. In DNA, the CDR3 is TGTGCCATCACCGACGATAAGAACACTGGAGCTTTCTTT. Protein product: CAITDDKNTGAFF.

The chain uses TRBV5-1 and TRBJ1-1; maybe TRBD1 (5 bases). Germline V gene sequence: CDR1 SGHRS, CDR2 YFSETQ. The CDR3 contains 15 residues. V lost 0 bases and J lost 6, with 15 bases in between. The CDR3 reads CASSLAIQMGAEAFF. The CDR3 DNA is TGCGCCAGCAGCTTGGCCATACAGATGGGGGCTGAAGCTTTCTTT. Together with reference TRBV5-1 and TRBJ1-1, the CDR3 gives the full variable domain: KAGVTQTPRYLIKTRGQQVTLSCSPISGHRSVSWYQQTPGQGLQFLFEYFSETQRNKGNFPGRFSGRQFSNSRSEMNVSTLELGDSALYLCASSLAIQMGAEAFFGQGTRLTVV.

The chain recombines TRBV25-1 with TRBJ1-3; D may be TRBD1 (5 bases). Germline V lookup: CDR1 MGHDK, CDR2 SYGVNS. V lost 1 base, J lost 0 bases, and 10 bases lay in between. The CDR3 length is 16 residues. The CDR3 bases are TGTGCCAGCAGTGAATGGGGGGACGGCTCTGGAAACACCATATATTTT. Its translation: CASSEWGDGSGNTIYF.

The rearrangement joins TRBV15 to TRBJ1-5, with a tentative D call TRBD1 (6 bases). This CDR3 spans 13 amino acids. In germline, CDR1 is LNHNV, CDR2 YYDKDF (reference sequence). V lost 2 bases and J lost 8, with 10 bases in between. CDR3 nucleotides: TGTGCCACCAGCAGACAACAGGGCGAGCCCCAGCATTTT. It is translated as CATSRQQGEPQHF.

The chain is built from TRBV5-1 and TRBJ2-5, with 11 bases that match TRBD1. The germline V gene encodes CDR1 SGHRS and CDR2 YFSETQ. V dropped 4 bases and J dropped 3; count of bases not matched to a gene: 5. This CDR3 is 15 amino acids long. CDR3 coding DNA: TGCGCCAGCAGCGCCGGGACAGGGGGGGAAGAGACCCAGTACTTC. Translating gives CASSAGTGGEETQYF.